Here is one T cell receptor beta chain with its context. Its antigen specificity is not known. The input lacks base qualities; no much larger clone sits a single base away. This sample was taken from a study of post-analysis software for immune sequencing data (dated by TCRdb to about 2015). For context, the study as a whole: Relapsing-remitting, secondary progressive and progressive-relapsing multiple sclerosis were recorded as disease courses, and subtype annotation was lacking for some patients. A subset of samples was prepared in parallel using single-end sample barcoding, then pooled and co-amplified after Illumina adapter ligation. Patient repertoires were compared against around 10 previously published healthy control repertoires from donors aged 6 to 25 years. General conclusions and limits of the study: The control group was slightly older than the multiple sclerosis patient group. Normalized Chao1 diversity was significantly lower in multiple sclerosis patients than controls, suggesting substantial peripheral T-cell clonal expansion. Direct clustering with F measure showed strong co-clustering of samples prepared in the same batch, prompting a batch-effect correction. Patients showed significantly higher frequencies than controls for roughly 5 TRBV segments, among them TRBV5-6, TRBV5-1 and TRBV20-1.

TCR beta repertoires were profiled from peripheral blood of approximately 13 young patients with multiple sclerosis to demonstrate the VDJtools post-analysis software. The patients with multiple sclerosis were children and adolescents between about 6 and 17 years of age. Reading from cysteine to phenylalanine, the CDR3 counts 16 amino acids. CDR3 DNA is the only sequence kept; it has 48 bases, read in frame from the first base. Deletion took 1 base off V and 0 bases off J, with a span of 10 bases between the germline ends. In the germline V gene (reference sequence), CDR1 corresponds to LNHNV and CDR2 to YYDKDF. Receptors were amplified or captured by PCR. Sequencing took place on an Illumina HiSeq 2500. Unique molecular identifiers were incorporated into TCR beta cDNA libraries to reduce PCR and sequencing biases. Per 1 to 10 million input T cells, some 500,000 cDNA molecules were obtained, such that each molecule approximated one T cell. The same protocol used for the earlier healthy control dataset was applied to prepare and sequence the patient libraries. Within a given batch, samples were prepared together, multiplexed and sequenced on the same HiSeq lane. On the authors' methods: MIGEC handled the raw barcoded reads, throwing out single-read molecular identifier groups before consensus assembly and CDR3 extraction. Clonotype tables were post-analysed with VDJtools, and diversity was normalized by down-sampling all datasets to the smallest sample size. Repertoire overlap clustering matched CDR3 amino acid but not nucleotide sequences to correct batch-related cross-sample contamination. In-frame beta chains were kept once TCRdb had trimmed the public reads at Q25 with fastp and called clones with MiXCR. Identical CDR3 protein sequences are pooled into one entry, listed with their most common genes and DNA. Clone size and V and J calls follow TCRdb, not the original study. This sample has 750,000 to 950,000 distinct CDR3 sequences in its table, and roughly 46% of those were observed once. Approximately 5% of the sample is in the top ten clones.

Sequencing used blood. The receptor was isolated from a girl aged 5 to 17 with multiple sclerosis. The sequence joins TRBV15 to TRBJ1-5, with the D gene call left open. For the CDR3, the sequence is CATSRGSGNSNQPQHF. The DNA sequence reads TGTGCCACCAGCAGAGGGTCCGGGAATAGCAATCAGCCCCAGCATTTT. The entire variable domain, with the stretches around the CDR3 drawn from the reference TRBV15 and TRBJ1-5 proteins, is DAMVIQNPRYQVTQFGKPVTLSCSQTLNHNVMYWYQQKSSQAPKLLFHYYDKDFNNEADTPDNFQSRRPNTSFCFLDIRSPGLGDTAMYLCATSRGSGNSNQPQHFGDGTRLSIL.